The following is a T cell receptor (beta chain) sequence with its context. Method: immunoSEQ multiplex PCR; TCRdb's copy keeps in-frame clones and lacks some. Here the sample spans approximately 170,000 clones, about nine tenths being singletons. The data stem from a study of blood T cell repertoires in COVID-19. Recruited during active infection, patients (from Seattle) were subsequently followed longitudinally. V was shortened by 4 bases and J by 3 bases, with 10 bases between the two germline ends. The germline V gene has CDR1 SGHTA and CDR2 FQGNSA. CDR3 length equals 13 residues. The clonotype was recovered from a woman aged 55-69 years with COVID-19, enrolled during active disease. Sequencing input: peripheral blood. The rearrangement uses TRBV7-2 and TRBJ2-7; D gene uncertain. The CDR3 reads CASSYRRVYEQYF. In DNA, the CDR3 is TGTGCCAGCAGCTATAGGAGAGTCTACGAGCAGTACTTC.